Listed below are T cell receptor beta chains from one sample, sequenced in a study of blood T cells in healthy people across ages. TCRdb ran MiXCR on the 5' RACE reads and lists one entry per CDR3 protein. Of over a million distinct CDR3 sequences listed, roughly 43% are singletons. The specimen sequenced was blood. Receptors originate from a young woman in good health. CDR3s include the opening cysteine and the closing phenylalanine or tryptophan. A D gene is named only where the DNA matches it firmly. Only some rows state a clone size, as once, few, many or a class for expanded clones.

TRBV20-1	few	TRBJ1-2	NA	CSAREGRAANYGYTF	TGCAGTGCTAGAGAGGGGCGAGCGGCTAACTATGGCTACACCTTC
TRBV7-8	few	TRBJ2-7	TRBD1	CASSSYRQGEEQYF	TGTGCCAGCAGTTCATACCGACAGGGGGAAGAGCAGTACTTC
TRBV5-1	NA	TRBJ2-7	NA	CASSLSPEASYEQYF	TGCGCCAGCAGCTTATCACCAGAGGCCTCCTACGAGCAGTACTTC
TRBV7-2	few	TRBJ1-2	NA	CASSLTEAYGYTF	TGTGCCAGCAGCTTGACAGAGGCCTATGGCTACACCTTC
TRBV7-2	NA	TRBJ2-1	TRBD2	CASNPRSGGYYNEQFF	TGTGCCAGCAACCCGCGCTCGGGGGGGTACTACAATGAGCAGTTCTTC
TRBV30	NA	TRBJ1-1	NA	CAWSARLWAEAFF	TGTGCCTGGAGTGCACGGCTCTGGGCCGAAGCTTTCTTT
TRBV20-1	once	TRBJ2-6	NA	CSAQSGTRASGANVLTF	TGCAGTGCCCAATCCGGGACCCGGGCGTCTGGGGCCAACGTCCTGACTTTC
TRBV6-4	few	TRBJ1-2	NA	CASSAQDSEGYTF	TGTGCCAGCAGTGCCCAGGACAGCGAGGGCTACACCTTC
TRBV7-9	NA	TRBJ2-7	NA	CASSDLEGFSYEQYF	TGTGCCAGCAGCGACCTGGAGGGGTTCTCCTACGAGCAGTACTTC
TRBV20-1	NA	TRBJ1-2	NA	CSAGGRGYTF	TGCAGTGCTGGCGGCAGGGGCTACACCTTC
TRBV2	few	TRBJ2-1	NA	CASSGEAGHYNEQFF	TGTGCCAGCTCTGGGGAGGCGGGGCATTACAATGAGCAGTTCTTC
TRBV5-1	few	TRBJ1-1	NA	CASSFGFVGDTEAFF	TGCGCCAGCAGCTTCGGATTTGTAGGGGACACTGAAGCTTTCTTT
TRBV6-5	NA	TRBJ2-3	NA	CASRPRVGQATQYF	TGTGCCAGCAGACCGAGGGTGGGGCAAGCTACGCAGTATTTT
TRBV7-2	NA	TRBJ2-1	NA	CASSLVAGATREQFF	TGTGCCAGCAGCTTAGTTGCGGGGGCCACCCGCGAGCAGTTCTTC
TRBV2	NA	TRBJ2-7	TRBD2	CASSEFSGSGNEQYF	TGTGCCAGCAGTGAGTTTAGCGGGAGTGGCAATGAGCAGTACTTC
TRBV14	NA	TRBJ1-1	NA	CASSHVGAEAFF	TGTGCCAGCAGCCATGTAGGGGCTGAAGCTTTCTTT
TRBV29-1	few	TRBJ2-7	TRBD2	CSVIPGLEGYEQYF	TGCAGCGTCATTCCGGGACTAGAGGGATACGAGCAGTACTTC
TRBV29-1	few	TRBJ2-5	TRBD2	CSVERGTSGMQETQYF	TGCAGCGTTGAACGGGGGACTAGCGGAATGCAAGAGACCCAGTACTTC
TRBV20-1	NA	TRBJ1-5	TRBD1	CSARQGLNQPRHF	TGCAGTGCCCGACAGGGGTTGAATCAGCCCCGGCATTTT
TRBV9	few	TRBJ2-3	NA	CASSFRSSTSTDTQYF	TGTGCCAGCAGCTTTCGGTCCTCGACTAGCACAGATACGCAGTATTTT
TRBV12-3/TRBV12-4	NA	TRBJ1-1	TRBD1	CATGATGGVTEAFF	TGTGCCACCGGGGCGACAGGGGGCGTCACTGAAGCTTTCTTT
TRBV4-1	few	TRBJ1-2	TRBD1	CASSPWDSEIYGYTF	TGCGCCAGCAGCCCTTGGGACAGTGAAATCTATGGCTACACCTTC
TRBV12-3/TRBV12-4	many	TRBJ2-3	NA	CASSLGTGVDTQYF	TGTGCCAGCAGCTTAGGGACGGGAGTGGATACGCAGTATTTT
TRBV6-1	few	TRBJ1-2	NA	CASRTDGGYGYTF	TGTGCCAGCAGGACTGACGGAGGCTATGGCTACACCTTC
TRBV15	NA	TRBJ1-2	NA	CATSRDSRGYGYTF	TGTGCCACCAGCAGAGATAGCAGGGGATATGGCTACACCTTC
TRBV20-1	NA	TRBJ2-5	NA	CSGAGSHETQYF	TGCAGCGGGGCTGGCTCCCACGAGACCCAGTACTTC
TRBV28	few	TRBJ1-5	TRBD1	CASWDRGSNQPQHF	TGTGCCAGTTGGGACAGGGGAAGCAATCAGCCCCAGCATTTT
TRBV29-1	few	TRBJ2-1	TRBD1	CSVVGGTGGLEQFF	TGCAGCGTTGTTGGTGGGACAGGGGGTCTTGAGCAGTTCTTC
TRBV20-1	few	TRBJ1-2	TRBD1	CSARGGTGGTGYTF	TGCAGTGCTAGAGGTGGGACAGGGGGTACTGGCTACACCTTC
TRBV18	NA	TRBJ1-1	TRBD1	CASSRDRVSPEAFF	TGTGCCAGCTCAAGGGACAGGGTCTCCCCTGAAGCTTTCTTT
TRBV7-3	NA	TRBJ2-1	TRBD2	CASSLASVIGGRPDNEQFF	TGTGCCAGCAGCTTAGCGAGTGTAATTGGCGGGAGACCAGACAATGAGCAGTTCTTC
TRBV20-1	many	TRBJ2-1	NA	CSARGGASYNEQFF	TGCAGTGCTAGAGGCGGGGCCTCCTACAATGAGCAGTTCTTC
TRBV20-1	few	TRBJ1-6	NA	CSPRAGNSPLHF	TGCAGCCCCAGAGCGGGGAATTCACCCCTCCACTTT
TRBV7-2	many	TRBJ2-7	NA	CASSNGFSYEQYF	TGTGCCAGCAGCAACGGCTTCTCCTACGAGCAGTACTTC
TRBV4-1	few	TRBJ2-1	NA	CASSQSTLYNEQFF	TGCGCCAGCAGCCAATCAACTTTATACAATGAGCAGTTCTTC
TRBV29-1	NA	TRBJ2-5	NA	CSVVKSESHNEQYF	TGCAGCGTTGTTAAGAGCGAGAGTCACAATGAGCAGTACTTC
TRBV20-1	few	TRBJ2-1	TRBD2	CSARWGGRPNEQFF	TGCAGTGCTAGATGGGGCGGGAGGCCAAATGAGCAGTTCTTC
TRBV28	NA	TRBJ2-3	NA	CASSRTRKPRDTQYF	TGTGCCAGCAGTCGCACTAGAAAACCGAGGGATACGCAGTATTTT
TRBV20-1	few	TRBJ2-1	TRBD1	CSANDRDRYNEQFF	TGCAGTGCCAACGACAGGGATCGGTACAATGAGCAGTTCTTC
TRBV20-1	NA	TRBJ1-1	TRBD1	CSATRQGSKPEAFF	TGCAGTGCTACAAGACAGGGGAGTAAACCTGAAGCTTTCTTT
TRBV18	NA	TRBJ1-2	TRBD1	CASSPGTGMREYGYTF	TGTGCCAGCTCACCCGGGACAGGGATGAGAGAATATGGCTACACCTTC
TRBV29-1	NA	TRBJ1-2	TRBD1	CSVEPTGGVGGYTF	TGCAGCGTTGAACCCACAGGGGGAGTTGGTGGCTACACCTTC
TRBV13	NA	TRBJ2-1	TRBD1	CASKETGSEQFF	TGTGCCAGCAAGGAGACAGGGAGTGAGCAGTTCTTC
TRBV20-1	few	TRBJ2-7	TRBD2	CSAKTSGRRGEQYF	TGCAGTGCTAAGACTAGCGGGAGGAGGGGCGAGCAGTACTTC
TRBV7-6	NA	TRBJ1-1	NA	CASSHNRETEAFF	TGTGCCAGCAGCCATAACAGGGAAACTGAAGCTTTCTTT
TRBV3-1	NA	TRBJ2-7	NA	CASSQDWSSYGQYF	TGTGCCAGCAGCCAAGATTGGAGCTCCTACGGGCAGTACTTC
TRBV7-2	NA	TRBJ2-3	TRBD2	CASSLAPRTSRTDTQYF	TGTGCCAGCAGCTTAGCCCCGAGGACTAGCCGCACAGATACGCAGTATTTT